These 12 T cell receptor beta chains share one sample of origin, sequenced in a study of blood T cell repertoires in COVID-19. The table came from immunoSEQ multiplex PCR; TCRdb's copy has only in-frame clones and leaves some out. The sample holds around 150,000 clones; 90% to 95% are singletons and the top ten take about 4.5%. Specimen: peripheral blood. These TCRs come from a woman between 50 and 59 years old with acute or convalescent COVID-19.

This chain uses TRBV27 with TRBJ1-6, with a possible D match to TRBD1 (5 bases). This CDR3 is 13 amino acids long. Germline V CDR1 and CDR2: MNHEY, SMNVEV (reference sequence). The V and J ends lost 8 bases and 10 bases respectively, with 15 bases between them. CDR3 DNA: TGTGCCAGCCGGGGAGGACAAAGCTCACCCCTCCACTTT. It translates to CASRGGQSSPLHF.

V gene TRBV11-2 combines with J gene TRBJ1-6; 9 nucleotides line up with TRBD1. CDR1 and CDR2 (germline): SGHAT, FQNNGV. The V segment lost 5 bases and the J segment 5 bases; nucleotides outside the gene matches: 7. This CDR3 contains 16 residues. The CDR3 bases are TGTGCCAGCAGCCTATTACAGGGGGCTAATAATTCACCCCTCCACTTT. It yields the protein CASSLLQGANNSPLHF.

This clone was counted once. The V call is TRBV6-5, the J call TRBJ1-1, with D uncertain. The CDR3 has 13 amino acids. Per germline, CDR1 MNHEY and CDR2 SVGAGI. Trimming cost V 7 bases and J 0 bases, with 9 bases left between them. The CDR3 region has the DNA TGTGCCAGCACTTTACTAGTGAACACTGAAGCTTTCTTT. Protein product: CASTLLVNTEAFF.

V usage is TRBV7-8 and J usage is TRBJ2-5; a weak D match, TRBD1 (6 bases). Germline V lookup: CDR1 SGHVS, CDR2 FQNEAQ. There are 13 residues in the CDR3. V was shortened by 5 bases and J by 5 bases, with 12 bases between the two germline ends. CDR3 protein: CASSRQRGETQYF. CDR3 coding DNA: TGTGCCAGCAGCCGCCAGAGGGGGGAGACCCAGTACTTC.

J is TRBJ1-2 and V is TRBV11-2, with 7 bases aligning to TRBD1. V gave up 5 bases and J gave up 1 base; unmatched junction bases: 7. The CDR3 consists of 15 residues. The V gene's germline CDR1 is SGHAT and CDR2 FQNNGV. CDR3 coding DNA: TGTGCCAGCAGCCCAGGGGGTACTTTTAACTATGGCTACACCTTC. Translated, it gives CASSPGGTFNYGYTF.

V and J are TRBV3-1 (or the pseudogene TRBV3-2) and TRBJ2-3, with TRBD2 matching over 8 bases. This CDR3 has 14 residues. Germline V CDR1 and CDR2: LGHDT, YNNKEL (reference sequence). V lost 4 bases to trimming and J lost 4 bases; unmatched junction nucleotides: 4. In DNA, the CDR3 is TGTGCCAGCAGCCTGACTAGCGCACCAGATACGCAGTATTTT. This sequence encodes CASSLTSAPDTQYF.

The CDR3, as DNA: TGTGCCAGCAGCCCTGCACTTACAGGTCTCAATGAGCAGTTCTTC. Translated, it gives CASSPALTGLNEQFF. The rearrangement joins TRBV11-2 to TRBJ2-1, with D possibly being TRBD1 (5 bases). V dropped 5 bases and J dropped 6 bases, with 17 bases sitting between them. Germline V gene lookup returns CDR1 SGHAT and CDR2 FQNNGV. CDR3 length equals 15 residues.

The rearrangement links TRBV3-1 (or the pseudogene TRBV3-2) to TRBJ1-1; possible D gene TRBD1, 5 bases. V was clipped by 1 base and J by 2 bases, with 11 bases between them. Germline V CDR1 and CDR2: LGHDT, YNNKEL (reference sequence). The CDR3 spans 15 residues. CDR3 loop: CASSQVGHLNTEAFF. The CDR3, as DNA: TGTGCCAGCAGCCAAGTAGGACACCTCAACACTGAAGCTTTCTTT.

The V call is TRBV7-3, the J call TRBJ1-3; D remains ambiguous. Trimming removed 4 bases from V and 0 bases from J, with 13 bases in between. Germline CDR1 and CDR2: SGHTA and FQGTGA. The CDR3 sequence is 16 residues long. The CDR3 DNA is TGTGCCAGCAGCTCGCTTGCGTTCCACTCTGGAAACACCATATATTTT. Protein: CASSSLAFHSGNTIYF.

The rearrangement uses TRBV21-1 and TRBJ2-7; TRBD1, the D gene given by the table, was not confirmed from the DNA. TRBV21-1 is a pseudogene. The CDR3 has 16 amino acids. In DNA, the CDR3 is TGTGCCAGCATTGTAAGGGAAGGGGGATCACTAACGGAGCAGTACTTC. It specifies CASIVREGGSLTEQYF.

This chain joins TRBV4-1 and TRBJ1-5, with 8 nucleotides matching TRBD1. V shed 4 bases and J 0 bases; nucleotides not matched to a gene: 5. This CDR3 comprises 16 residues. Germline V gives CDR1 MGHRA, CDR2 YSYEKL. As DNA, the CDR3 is TGCGCCAGCAGCCGAGGACAGGGCCTTAGCAATCAGCCCCAGCATTTT. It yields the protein CASSRGQGLSNQPQHF.

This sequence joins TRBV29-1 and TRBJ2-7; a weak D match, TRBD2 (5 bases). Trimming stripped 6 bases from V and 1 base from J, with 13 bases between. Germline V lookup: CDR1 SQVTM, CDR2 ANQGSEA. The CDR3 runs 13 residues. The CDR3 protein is CSVPGVGSYEQYF. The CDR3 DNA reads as TGCAGCGTCCCCGGGGTAGGGTCCTACGAGCAGTACTTC.